The source of this TCR beta chain is a study of CD8 T cells in Susac syndrome. Broader study findings: Regarding the TCR sequencing and HLA analysis, the study admitted that a relatively small number of individuals were involved.

RNA totalling roughly 0.5 to 1 ug underwent reverse transcription with random hexamers. TCR beta CDR3 was amplified by immunoSEQ multiplex PCR. This amplification extended across 54 Vbeta and 13 Jbeta segments. TCRdb fed the immunoSEQ multiplex PCR reads into MiXCR, producing one record per CDR3 protein. The sample has 130,000 or so distinct CDR3 sequences, approximately 95% seen once. About this clonotype: Its antigen remains unidentified.

Sequencing of TCR beta was undertaken in CD8+ and CD4+ T cells derived from blood. Per germline, CDR1 SGHDT and CDR2 YYEEEE. This CDR3 contains 14 residues. J lost 1 base, V lost 6 bases, and 7 bases had no gene match. This rearrangement joins TRBV5-6 to TRBJ2-7, with 7 bases identical to TRBD1. Sequenced: CD4+ T cells from PBMCs. This clonotype was obtained from a human donor with multiple sclerosis. For the CDR3, the DNA is TGTGCCAGCAATAACAGGGGACCGTCCTACGAGCAGTACTTC. Protein sequence: CASNNRGPSYEQYF.